This TCR beta chain was retrieved from a study of response to subunit inactivated influenza vaccine. Findings and caveats of the study: A suggestion made by the authors is that each seasonal influenza vaccination recruits few new T cells.

Turning to this clonotype: Its specificity is unknown.

One entry per CDR3 protein results from TCRdb running MiXCR on the RT-PCR reads. The sample records about 830,000 distinct CDR3 sequences, less than 20% being singletons. Deletions cut 1 base from V and 6 bases from J, with 13 bases between. This CDR3 contains 14 residues. The germline V gene encodes CDR1 DFQATT and CDR2 SNEGSKA (reference sequence). The genes are TRBV20-1 and TRBJ1-5; no clear D gene. The TCR sequence derives from a middle-aged man who received an inactivated influenza vaccine. The material was PBMCs from blood, obtained approximately 5 days after vaccination. CDR3 coding DNA: TGCAGTGCTAGAGGCGGATCTCCAGGTCAGCCCCAGCATTTT. As protein: CSARGGSPGQPQHF.